This T cell receptor beta chain was sequenced during a study of blood T cell repertoires in COVID-19. CDR3 length: 16 residues. Authors' analysis steps: Amplified reference gene primers provided the basis for estimating nucleated cell counts. TCRdb keeps only in-frame clones here, not all; method: immunoSEQ multiplex PCR. V and J calls and clone size follow that table, whereas D and trimming were derived from the DNA. The sample lists under 150,000 clones, more than 80% occurring once. This clone turned up a few times. Sequencing used peripheral blood. This chain links TRBV12-2 with TRBJ2-1; TRBD2, the D gene given by the table, was not confirmed from the DNA. TRBV12-2 has pseudogene status. This clonotype was sampled from a woman aged 40-49 years with acute or convalescent COVID-19. The CDR3 reads CASRLASSGGNNEQFF. The DNA for the CDR3 is TGTGCAAGTCGCTTAGCGAGTAGCGGGGGAAACAATGAGCAGTTCTTC.